This T cell receptor beta chain was identified in a study of control samples from healthy donors and cancer patients. Per the germline V gene, CDR1 is MNHEY and CDR2 is SVGAGI. The V and J ends lost 0 bases and 8 bases respectively, with 16 bases between them. The CDR3 sequence is 16 residues long. Sequencing was performed with immunoSEQ multiplex PCR; in TCRdb, only in-frame clones are kept and a portion is missing. This table holds roughly 450,000 clones, around 90% found once. The TCR comes from a middle-aged man with head and neck cancer. Sequencing used PBMCs. V usage is TRBV6-5 and J usage is TRBJ1-4; D may be TRBD1 (6 bases). The CDR3 nucleotides are TGTGCCAGCAGTTACTCTTCGGGGGCCCAGGGGGAAAAACTGTTTTTT. As protein: CASSYSSGAQGEKLFF.